The subject of this entry is one TCR beta chain. No antigen is known for it. Use of 60 Vbeta and 13 Jbeta primers characterized the PCR. Profiling relied on immunoSEQ multiplex PCR, and the TCRdb table lists in-frame clones only, not all of them. This sample has approximately 120,000 clones, with about four fifths found just once. These data are taken from a study of cytomegalovirus exposure and HLA in healthy donors. Study findings and constraints: A later analysis linked roughly 17,000 TCR beta sequences to HLA alleles at 0.05 false discovery rate. Sequencing likely produced, as an artifact, a cluster of highly shared sequence variants. Per a later analysis, HLA-associated TCR beta chains showed more clonal expansion than other, equally common TCR beta chains.

Trimming took off 3 bases at V and 0 bases at J, with 9 bases between the two ends. This CDR3 spans 15 amino acids. Germline-derived CDR1 and CDR2 are LNHDA and SQIVND (reference sequence). Healthy donors of bone marrow made up the group. The chain combines TRBV19 with TRBJ2-1, with D hard to call. The material sequenced was PBMCs. The clonotype comes from a woman between 50 and 59 years old in good health and CMV-seropositive. The CDR3 nucleotides read TGTGCCAGTAGTATCCGGTTTCTCTCCTACAATGAGCAGTTCTTC. Translated: CASSIRFLSYNEQFF.